This T cell receptor (beta chain) was observed in a study of shared T cell receptors in the human thymus. TCRdb keeps only in-frame clones here, not all; method: immunoSEQ multiplex PCR. Of hundreds of thousands of clones in the sample, 87% were seen once. V trimming: 1 base; J trimming: 2 bases; junction bases outside the gene matches: 13. Germline lookup yields CDR1 LNHNV and CDR2 YYDKDF (reference sequence). This CDR3 region has 19 residues. Separately, the same data were catalogued under a study of human thymus T cells. That source adds: Donors were healthy Finnish babies undergoing corrective operations for congenital heart defects. Unrelated individuals were reported by related research to share highly overlapping thymic repertoires.

The chain is built from TRBV15 and TRBJ1-5; the match to TRBD1 covers 8 bases. Sequenced input: thymocytes. The clonotype originates from a boy under three years old with a congenital heart defect. CDR3 bases: TGTGCCACCAGCAGAGTTTCCCCAAGGGAACAGGGGGGCAATCAGCCCCAGCATTTT. Encoded protein: CATSRVSPREQGGNQPQHF.